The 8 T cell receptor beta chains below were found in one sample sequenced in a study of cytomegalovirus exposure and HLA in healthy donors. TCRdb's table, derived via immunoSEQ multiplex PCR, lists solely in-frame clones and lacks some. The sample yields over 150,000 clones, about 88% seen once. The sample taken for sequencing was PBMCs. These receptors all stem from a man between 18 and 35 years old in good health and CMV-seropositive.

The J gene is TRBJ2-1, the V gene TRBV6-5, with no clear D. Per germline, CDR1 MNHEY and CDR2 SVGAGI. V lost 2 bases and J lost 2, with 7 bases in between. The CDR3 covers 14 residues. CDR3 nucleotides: TGTGCCAGCAGTTACGGTGAGCCCTACAATGAGCAGTTCTTC. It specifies CASSYGEPYNEQFF.

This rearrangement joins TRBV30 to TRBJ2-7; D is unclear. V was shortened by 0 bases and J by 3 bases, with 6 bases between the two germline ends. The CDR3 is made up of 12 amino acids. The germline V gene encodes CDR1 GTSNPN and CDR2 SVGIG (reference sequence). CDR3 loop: CAWSVRSYEQYF. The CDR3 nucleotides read TGTGCCTGGAGTGTACGCAGCTACGAGCAGTACTTC. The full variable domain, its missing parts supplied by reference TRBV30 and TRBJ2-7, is SQTIHQWPATLVQPVGSPLSLECTVEGTSNPNLYWYRQAAGRGLQLLFYSVGIGQISSEVPQNLSASRPQDRQFILSSKKLLLSDSGFYLCAWSVRSYEQYFGPGTRLTVT.

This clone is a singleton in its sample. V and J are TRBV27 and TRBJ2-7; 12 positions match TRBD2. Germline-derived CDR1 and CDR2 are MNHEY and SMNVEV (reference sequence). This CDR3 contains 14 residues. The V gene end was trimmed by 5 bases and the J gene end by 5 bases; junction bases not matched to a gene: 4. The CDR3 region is CASSTGLAGHEQYF. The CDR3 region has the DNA TGTGCCAGCAGTACGGGACTAGCGGGCCACGAGCAGTACTTC.

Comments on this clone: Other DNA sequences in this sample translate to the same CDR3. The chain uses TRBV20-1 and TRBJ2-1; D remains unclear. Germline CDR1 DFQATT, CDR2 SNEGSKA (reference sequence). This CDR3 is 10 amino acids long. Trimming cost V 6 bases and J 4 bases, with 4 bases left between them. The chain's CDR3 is CSARYNEQFF. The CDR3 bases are TGCAGTGCCAGGTACAATGAGCAGTTCTTC.

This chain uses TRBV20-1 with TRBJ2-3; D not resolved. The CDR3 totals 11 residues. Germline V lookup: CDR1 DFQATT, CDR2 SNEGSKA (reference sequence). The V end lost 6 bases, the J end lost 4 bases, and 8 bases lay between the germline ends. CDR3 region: CSATKADTQYF. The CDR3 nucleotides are TGCAGTGCCACAAAAGCAGATACGCAGTATTTT.

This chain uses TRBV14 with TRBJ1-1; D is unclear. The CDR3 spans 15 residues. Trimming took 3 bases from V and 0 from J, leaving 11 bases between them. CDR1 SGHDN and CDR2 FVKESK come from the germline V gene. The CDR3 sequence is CASSQWQGVNTEAFF. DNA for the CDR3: TGTGCCAGCAGCCAGTGGCAAGGAGTGAACACTGAAGCTTTCTTT. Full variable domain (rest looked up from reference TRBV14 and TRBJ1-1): EAGVTQFPSHSVIEKGQTVTLRCDPISGHDNLYWYRRVMGKEIKFLLHFVKESKQDESGMPNNRFLAERTGGTYSTLKVQPAELEDSGVYFCASSQWQGVNTEAFFGQGTRLTVV.

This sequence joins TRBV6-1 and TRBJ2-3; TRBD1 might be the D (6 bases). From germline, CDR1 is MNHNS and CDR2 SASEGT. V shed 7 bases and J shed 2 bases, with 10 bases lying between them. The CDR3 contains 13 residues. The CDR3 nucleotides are TGTGCCAGCACCCGGACAGCCACAGATACGCAGTATTTT. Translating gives CASTRTATDTQYF.

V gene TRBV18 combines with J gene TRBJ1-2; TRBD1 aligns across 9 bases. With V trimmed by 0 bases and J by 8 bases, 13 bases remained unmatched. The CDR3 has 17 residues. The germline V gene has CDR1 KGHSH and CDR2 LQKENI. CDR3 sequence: CASSPPDRGRGTGGYTF. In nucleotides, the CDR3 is TGTGCCAGCTCACCACCGGACAGGGGAAGGGGGACCGGAGGCTACACCTTC.